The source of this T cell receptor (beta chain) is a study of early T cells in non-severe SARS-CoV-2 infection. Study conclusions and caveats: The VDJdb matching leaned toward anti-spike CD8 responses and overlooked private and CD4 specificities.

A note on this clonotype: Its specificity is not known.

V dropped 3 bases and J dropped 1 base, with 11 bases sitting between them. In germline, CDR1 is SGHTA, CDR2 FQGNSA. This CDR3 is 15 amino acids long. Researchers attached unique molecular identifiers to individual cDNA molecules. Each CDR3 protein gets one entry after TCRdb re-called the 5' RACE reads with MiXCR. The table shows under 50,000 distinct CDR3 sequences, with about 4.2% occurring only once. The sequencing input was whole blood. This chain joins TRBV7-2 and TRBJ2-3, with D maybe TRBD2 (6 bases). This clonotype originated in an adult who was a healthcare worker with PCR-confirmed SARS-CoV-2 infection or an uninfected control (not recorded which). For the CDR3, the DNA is TGTGCCAGCAGCTTTGTAACGGGAGGCACAGATACGCAGTATTTT. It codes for CASSFVTGGTDTQYF.